The next 21 T cell receptor beta chains were all read from a single sample in a study of blood T cell repertoires in COVID-19. The data were produced by immunoSEQ multiplex PCR, yet TCRdb's version contains in-frame clones alone and is incomplete. The sample lists more than 75,000 clones, approximately 82% occurring once. The specimen was peripheral blood. The receptors stem from a man aged 60-69 years with acute or convalescent COVID-19.

The chain recombines TRBV15 with TRBJ1-1; D is unresolved. CDR3 length equals 15 residues. V was trimmed by 0 bases and J by 1 base, leaving 9 bases between them. Germline CDR1 is LNHNV and CDR2 is YYDKDF (reference sequence). The CDR3 here is CATSREVRGNTEAFF. DNA for the CDR3: TGTGCCACCAGCAGAGAGGTTCGCGGGAACACTGAAGCTTTCTTT.

This chain links TRBV11-2 with TRBJ1-1; D is unclear. CDR3 length: 13 residues. V shed 2 bases and J shed 6 bases, with 10 bases lying between them. The germline V gene encodes CDR1 SGHAT and CDR2 FQNNGV. The CDR3 sequence is CASSLYGIAEAFF. For the CDR3, the DNA is TGTGCCAGCAGCTTATACGGGATCGCTGAAGCTTTCTTT.

The chain joins TRBV28 to TRBJ1-1; D possibly corresponds to TRBD1 (6 bases). Trimming shortened V by 7 bases and J by 8 bases, and 17 bases separated the two germline ends. The CDR3 sequence is 13 residues long. Germline CDR1 reads MDHEN; CDR2 reads SYDVKM. The CDR3 DNA sequence: TGTGCCAGCAATCTCCAGGGGCTGGACGAAGCTTTCTTT. Translating gives CASNLQGLDEAFF.

This rearrangement joins TRBV7-9 to TRBJ2-3, with TRBD2 matching 12 bases. V gave up 1 base and J gave up 2 bases; unmatched junction bases: 4. CDR3 size: 17 residues. Germline CDR1 SEHNR, CDR2 FQNEAQ (reference sequence). The CDR3 region is CASSLGLAGVNTDTQYF. As DNA, the CDR3 is TGTGCCAGCAGCTTAGGACTAGCGGGGGTGAACACAGATACGCAGTATTTT.

This chain uses TRBV7-9 with TRBJ2-3, with TRBD2 matching 11 bases. With V trimmed by 5 bases and J by 4 bases, 14 bases remained unmatched. Germline CDR1 SEHNR, CDR2 FQNEAQ (reference sequence). This CDR3 has 18 residues. Here the CDR3 reads CASSPYSGGARSADTQYF. DNA for the CDR3: TGTGCCAGCAGCCCCTATAGCGGGGGGGCCCGGAGCGCAGATACGCAGTATTTT. Using reference TRBV7-9 and TRBJ2-3 for the parts outside the CDR3, the full variable domain is DTGVSQNPRHKITKRGQNVTFRCDPISEHNRLYWYRQTLGQGPEFLTYFQNEAQLEKSRLLSDRFSAERPKGSFSTLEIQRTEQGDSAMYLCASSPYSGGARSADTQYFGPGTRLTVL.

This clone was seen once. The rearrangement joins TRBV6-2 or TRBV6-3 to TRBJ1-4; 7 bases are shared with TRBD1. Germline CDR1 reads MNHEY; CDR2 reads SVGEGT. V lost 2 bases and J lost 11; bases outside the gene matches: 11. The CDR3 is 15 amino acids. CDR3 protein: CASSYRDRVMDKLFF. CDR3 coding DNA: TGTGCCAGCAGTTACCGAGACAGGGTTATGGATAAACTGTTTTTT.

The chain couples TRBV27 to TRBJ1-6; D not certain. CDR3 length equals 13 residues. The V end lost 7 bases, the J end lost 7 bases, and 11 bases lay between the germline ends. Germline CDR1 is MNHEY and CDR2 is SMNVEV (reference sequence). The CDR3 nucleotides are TGTGCCAGCAAGATGAGGAGCAATTCACCCCTCCACTTT. Translated: CASKMRSNSPLHF.

V usage is TRBV5-6 and J usage is TRBJ2-7; 8 nucleotides align to TRBD1. CDR3 length: 14 amino acids. Germline loops: CDR1 SGHDT, CDR2 YYEEEE. The junction had 9 bases not matched to a gene; V was cut back by 7 bases and J by 3 bases. As DNA, the CDR3 is TGTGCCAGCCGACAGGGGAGTATTTACTACGAGCAGTACTTC. This sequence encodes CASRQGSIYYEQYF. The full variable domain, its missing parts supplied by reference TRBV5-6 and TRBJ2-7, is DAGVTQSPTHLIKTRGQQVTLRCSPKSGHDTVSWYQQALGQGPQFIFQYYEEEERQRGNFPDRFSGHQFPNYSSELNVNALLLGDSALYLCASRQGSIYYEQYFGPGTRLTVT.

The J gene is TRBJ1-1, the V gene TRBV5-1; D unresolved. From germline, CDR1 is SGHRS and CDR2 YFSETQ. V lost 0 bases and J lost 7, with 16 bases in between. This CDR3 comprises 15 residues. CDR3 loop: CASSLGVAGINEAFF. Here the CDR3 DNA reads TGCGCCAGCAGCTTGGGAGTAGCCGGGATTAATGAAGCTTTCTTT.

The rearrangement joins TRBV28 to TRBJ1-1, with TRBD1 identical over 7 bases. Germline values: CDR1 MDHEN, CDR2 SYDVKM. Trimming removed 2 bases from V and 4 bases from J; junction bases left unmatched: 4. The CDR3 spans 14 residues. As DNA, the CDR3 is TGTGCCAGCAGTTTAACGGACAGGCGCACTGAAGCTTTCTTT. This sequence encodes CASSLTDRRTEAFF. Variable domain in full (rest from reference TRBV28 and TRBJ1-1): DVKVTQSSRYLVKRTGEKVFLECVQDMDHENMFWYRQDPGLGLRLIYFSYDVKMKEKGDIPEGYSVSREKKERFSLILESASTNQTSMYLCASSLTDRRTEAFFGQGTRLTVV.

The chain is built from TRBV5-4 and TRBJ2-1, with 7 bases lining up with TRBD1. Germline assignment: CDR1 SGHNT and CDR2 YYREEE (reference sequence). V trimming: 4 bases; J trimming: 8 bases; junction bases outside the gene matches: 15. There are 16 residues in the CDR3. The CDR3 sequence is CASSLNRGFIGDEQFF. The CDR3 DNA sequence: TGTGCCAGCAGCCTGAACAGGGGTTTTATTGGCGATGAGCAGTTCTTC.

The V and J genes are TRBV3-1 (or the pseudogene TRBV3-2) and TRBJ2-3; TRBD1 is a possible D gene (6 bases). This CDR3 region has 18 residues. V shed 4 bases and J shed 0 bases, with 20 bases lying between them. Germline CDR1 LGHDT, CDR2 YNNKEL (reference sequence). The CDR3: CASSPPRRGTTSTDTQYF. The CDR3 coding sequence is TGTGCCAGCAGCCCTCCGCGAAGGGGGACAACTAGCACAGATACGCAGTATTTT.

In DNA, the CDR3 is TGTGCCAGCAGTGTAGACAGGGGCCATGAAAAACTGTTTTTT. It codes for CASSVDRGHEKLFF. This chain joins TRBV2 and TRBJ1-4; 8 bases line up with TRBD1. Trimming at V came to 4 bases and at J to 6 bases, leaving 4 bases not matched to a gene. This CDR3 is 14 amino acids long. Germline V gene data show CDR1 as SNHLY and CDR2 as FYNNEI.

This sequence joins TRBV27 and TRBJ1-1; 7 nucleotides match TRBD1. This CDR3 has 14 residues. CDR1 and CDR2 from the germline V gene are MNHEY and SMNVEV (reference sequence). V gave up 10 bases and J gave up 1 base; unmatched junction bases: 9. The CDR3 here is CATSRDSQNTEAFF. The CDR3 DNA follows: TGTGCCACCTCCCGGGACAGCCAGAACACTGAAGCTTTCTTT.

The V call is TRBV5-1, the J call TRBJ2-2, with D uncertain. Looked up from germline, CDR1 is SGHRS and CDR2 is YFSETQ. This CDR3 has 14 amino acids. V lost 0 bases, J lost 4 bases, and 7 bases lay in between. CDR3 loop: CASSLVVVTGELFF. The CDR3 coding sequence is TGCGCCAGCAGCTTGGTTGTCGTCACCGGGGAGCTGTTTTTT.

The V call is TRBV6-2 or TRBV6-3, the J call TRBJ1-5, with D tentatively TRBD1 (5 bases). The germline gives CDR1 MNHEY, CDR2 SVGEGT. The CDR3 is 16 amino acids. Deletions cut 2 bases from V and 7 bases from J, with 18 bases between. CDR3 DNA sequence: TGTGCCAGCAGTTACATGTCTGGGGCAGGTCAGCAGCCCCAGCATTTT. Its protein product is CASSYMSGAGQQPQHF.

The V gene is TRBV7-3, the J gene TRBJ2-2; no clear D gene. V was trimmed by 1 base and J by 7 bases, leaving 7 bases between them. Germline V lookup: CDR1 SGHTA, CDR2 FQGTGA. This CDR3 comprises 13 residues. In nucleotides, the CDR3 is TGTGCCAGCAGCTTAAGTTCCCACGGGGAGCTGTTTTTT. Protein product: CASSLSSHGELFF.

The count of this clone is one. The chain couples TRBV18 to TRBJ2-7; the match to TRBD1 covers 7 bases. V trimming: 5 bases; J trimming: 3 bases; junction bases outside the gene matches: 10. Germline V gives CDR1 KGHSH, CDR2 LQKENI. The CDR3 is 15 residues long. This chain's CDR3 is CASSDRAQNFYEQYF. The CDR3 bases are TGTGCCAGCTCAGACAGGGCCCAGAATTTCTACGAGCAGTACTTC.

The chain links TRBV5-5 to TRBJ2-5, with TRBD1 identical over 11 bases. This CDR3 has 14 residues. V shed 4 bases, J shed 2 bases, and the junction held 1 base outside the gene matches. The germline gives CDR1 SGHKS, CDR2 YYEKEE (reference sequence). The CDR3 coding sequence is TGTGCCAGCAGCGGGACAGGGGGGCAAGAGACCCAGTACTTC. It yields the protein CASSGTGGQETQYF.

The chain recombines TRBV11-2 with TRBJ1-2; 7 bases agree with TRBD1. V shed 5 bases, J shed 4 bases, and the junction held 1 base outside the gene matches. The germline gives CDR1 SGHAT, CDR2 FQNNGV. The CDR3 has 12 residues. CDR3 residues: CASSEGAYGYTF. The CDR3 bases are TGTGCCAGCAGCGAGGGGGCCTATGGCTACACCTTC.

The chain employs TRBV6-4 and TRBJ2-4, with 8 bases matching TRBD2. The CDR3 totals 19 residues. V gave up 5 bases and J gave up 0 bases; unmatched junction bases: 15. Germline CDR1 and CDR2: MRHNA and SNTAGT. CDR3 DNA sequence: TGTGCCAGCAGTCCGGGGGGGGGCCTCCGCGCTATAGCCAAAAACATTCAGTACTTC. Its protein is CASSPGGGLRAIAKNIQYF.